The 9 T cell receptor beta chains in this list originate from one sample, sequenced in a study of human T cells and chemical hapten exposure. MiXCR was run by TCRdb on the RACE reads, yielding one entry per CDR3 protein. The sample contains 130,000 or so distinct CDR3 sequences, 8.5% to 9.5% of which appear only once. Time point meaning: healthy volunteer bleed at 2 weeks. Whole blood that had not been fractionated was the source of extracted total RNA. Sequenced: whole blood. These receptors were collected from a male donor in good health. Some clones in this sample may be carry-over from other donors' samples.

This clonotype was counted a few times. CDR3 protein: CSADRSGTDTQYF. CDR3 coding DNA: TGCAGCGCAGACAGGAGCGGCACAGATACGCAGTATTTT. The genes are TRBV29-1 and TRBJ2-3; D might be TRBD1 (6 bases). The germline V gene has CDR1 SQVTM and CDR2 ANQGSEA. V was trimmed by 7 bases and J by 1 base, leaving 12 bases between them. This CDR3 comprises 13 residues.

This chain connects TRBV19 to TRBJ1-2; D gene uncertain. Germline-derived CDR1 and CDR2 are LNHDA and SQIVND (reference sequence). The CDR3 runs to 14 residues. The germline V and J ends were trimmed by 1 base and 3 bases, with 9 bases remaining between them. The CDR3 nucleotides are TGTGCCAGTAGTATAGGGGTATCATACTATGGCTACACCTTC. Translated, it gives CASSIGVSYYGYTF. The full variable domain, with the rest looked up from reference TRBV19 and TRBJ1-2, is DGGITQSPKYLFRKEGQNVTLSCEQNLNHDAMYWYRQDPGQGLRLIYYSQIVNDFQKGDIAEGYSVSREKKESFPLTVTSAQKNPTAFYLCASSIGVSYYGYTFGSGTRLTVV.

This sequence joins TRBV12-5 and TRBJ2-2, with D uncertain. From germline, CDR1 is LGHNT and CDR2 FRNRAP. The germline V and J ends were trimmed by 1 base and 0 bases, with 0 bases remaining between them. The CDR3 spans 13 residues. This CDR3 is CASGLANTGELFF. DNA of the CDR3: TGTGCTAGTGGTTTGGCGAACACCGGGGAGCTGTTTTTT.

This clonotype has at least ten counts. V usage is TRBV6-1 and J usage is TRBJ2-1; D might be TRBD1 (6 bases). The CDR3 contains 12 residues. In germline, CDR1 is MNHNS, CDR2 SASEGT. Trimming took 9 bases from V and 4 from J, leaving 10 bases between them. Here the CDR3 DNA reads TGTGCCAGTCACACAGGGTACAATGAGCAGTTCTTC. This encodes CASHTGYNEQFF.

A single count supports this clonotype. A much larger clone is a single base away; this may be a read error. The V gene is TRBV2, the J gene TRBJ2-7; TRBD2 agrees at 7 bases. CDR1 is SNHLY, CDR2 FYNNEI, per germline. The CDR3 is made up of 14 amino acids. CDR3 DNA: TGTGCCAGCAGCCGACCTTCCCGGGACTACGAGAAGTACTTC. Protein: CASSRPSRDYEKYF.

The rearrangement uses TRBV29-1 and TRBJ2-3; 11 bases map to TRBD2. CDR3 length: 13 amino acids. Germline loops: CDR1 SQVTM, CDR2 ANQGSEA. CDR3 sequence reads: CSTSGSFADTQYF. CDR3 DNA: TGCAGTACTAGCGGGAGTTTCGCAGATACGCAGTATTTT.

This clonotype was seen many times. The chain joins TRBV29-1 to TRBJ2-5, with D possibly matching TRBD2 (5 bases). Germline loops: CDR1 SQVTM, CDR2 ANQGSEA. This CDR3 contains 13 residues. Trimming cost V 4 bases and J 6 bases, with 15 bases left between them. For the CDR3, the DNA is TGCAGCGTTGCCAGGACTGGGAGTCAGACCCAGTACTTC. Translated: CSVARTGSQTQYF.

The chain couples TRBV15 to TRBJ2-1; D is perhaps TRBD1 or TRBD2 (5 bases each). CDR3 length: 17 amino acids. Trimming pared 0 bases from V and 4 bases from J, leaving 16 bases between. Per germline, CDR1 LNHNV and CDR2 YYDKDF (reference sequence). The CDR3 bases are TGTGCCACCAGCAGAGATGAGGGAATGACAGTGTACAATGAGCAGTTCTTC. As protein: CATSRDEGMTVYNEQFF.

This clonotype has at least ten counts. The chain carries TRBV20-1 and TRBJ2-3; possibly TRBD2 for D (6 bases). The CDR3 has 15 residues. Germline values: CDR1 DFQATT, CDR2 SNEGSKA (reference sequence). V dropped 4 bases and J dropped 4 bases, with 18 bases sitting between them. Here the CDR3 reads CSANPNGPGADTQYF. CDR3 sequence (DNA): TGCAGTGCTAACCCAAATGGCCCGGGGGCAGATACGCAGTATTTT.